This T cell receptor (beta chain) emerged from a study of blood T cell repertoires in COVID-19. The wider study: PBMCs, B-cell-depleted T cells, or T cells provided the cDNA or gDNA that made up the material.

Some clones are missing from TCRdb's copy, which holds only in-frame ones; the method was immunoSEQ multiplex PCR. The repertoire consists of approximately 80,000 clones, with roughly 87% occurring once and the leading ten covering roughly 1%. This CDR3 contains 14 residues. The V and J ends lost 3 bases and 5 bases, in that order; junction bases with no gene match: 4. Per the germline V gene, CDR1 is MNHNS and CDR2 is SASEGT. Sequencing was carried out using peripheral blood. The chain carries TRBV6-1 and TRBJ1-5, with 7 positions matching TRBD1. The clonotype comes from a woman in her forties or fifties in a cohort sampled during active COVID-19. The CDR3 DNA is TGTGCCAGCAGTGAGACAGGGACCCATCAGCCCCAGCATTTT. Its translation: CASSETGTHQPQHF.